This T cell receptor (beta chain) was profiled in a study of a mutant IDH1 vaccine in newly diagnosed glioma. Background on the study: The initiation of vaccination occurred 4-6 weeks after radiotherapy alone, or with temozolomide cycles. Treated patients had a mean age of 40.4 years and a roughly 62% male, around 38% female split. Every participant had undergone radiotherapy, temozolomide, or both before, and most underwent both.

Turning to this clone: Its matching antigen is unknown.

As for time point: week 35, safety follow-up. With topical imiquimod, each dose of the vaccine consisted of 300 ug of mutant IDH1 20-mer peptide. Donors had new IDH1-mutant astrocytomas of WHO grade 3 or 4 (ATRX-lost). Libraries were prepared by immunoSEQ multiplex PCR; TCRdb keeps only in-frame clonotypes and omits some of them. The sample shows tens of thousands of clones, 81% of them seen only once. Germline V gives CDR1 SNHLY, CDR2 FYNNEI. The V and J ends lost 2 bases and 2 bases respectively, with 11 bases between them. The CDR3 sequence is 15 residues long. The source material was PBMCs, sampled from a glioma patient whose treatment included an IDH1 peptide vaccine. This TCR came from a man aged 35 to 55 with glioma. V is TRBV2 and J is TRBJ2-3, with D perhaps matching TRBD2 (6 bases). This CDR3 reads CASSEKGLSTDTQYF. Here the CDR3 DNA reads TGTGCCAGCAGTGAAAAAGGACTATCCACAGATACGCAGTATTTT.